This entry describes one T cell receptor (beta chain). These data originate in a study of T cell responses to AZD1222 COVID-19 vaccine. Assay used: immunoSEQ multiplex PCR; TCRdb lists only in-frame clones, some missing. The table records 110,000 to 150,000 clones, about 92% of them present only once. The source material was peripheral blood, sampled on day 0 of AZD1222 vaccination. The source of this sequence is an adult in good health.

This CDR3 reads CASLQDASSGSGANVLTF. The CDR3 DNA follows: TGCGCCAGCTTACAGGACGCTTCCTCAGGATCTGGGGCCAACGTCCTGACTTTC. The rearrangement joins TRBV5-1 to TRBJ2-6; tentatively, D is TRBD1 (5 bases). CDR3 size: 18 residues. V was trimmed by 7 bases and J by 1 base, leaving 21 bases between them. Germline V gene data show CDR1 as SGHRS and CDR2 as YFSETQ.